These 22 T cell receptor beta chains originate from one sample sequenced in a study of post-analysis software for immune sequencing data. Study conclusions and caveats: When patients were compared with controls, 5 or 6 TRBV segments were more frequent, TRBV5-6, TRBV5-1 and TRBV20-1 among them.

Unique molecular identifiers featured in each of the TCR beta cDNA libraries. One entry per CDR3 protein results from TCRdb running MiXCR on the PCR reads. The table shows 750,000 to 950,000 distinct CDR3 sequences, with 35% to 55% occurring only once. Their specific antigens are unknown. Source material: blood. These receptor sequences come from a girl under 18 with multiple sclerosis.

This CDR3 is CSASVPSPGGGTGELFF. The CDR3 coding sequence is TGCAGTGCTAGTGTTCCGTCGCCGGGAGGGGGGACCGGGGAGCTGTTTTTT. The chain joins TRBV20-1 to TRBJ2-2; TRBD2 matches 8 bases. The germline gives CDR1 DFQATT, CDR2 SNEGSKA (reference sequence). The CDR3 extends over 17 amino acids. Unmatched junction bases numbered 14, after V lost 3 bases and J lost 5 bases.

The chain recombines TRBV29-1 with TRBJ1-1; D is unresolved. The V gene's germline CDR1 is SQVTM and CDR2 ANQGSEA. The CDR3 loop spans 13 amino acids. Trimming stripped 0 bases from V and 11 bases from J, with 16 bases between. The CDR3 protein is CSVEDSGGVEAFF. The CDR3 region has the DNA TGCAGCGTTGAAGATTCCGGTGGGGTTGAGGCTTTCTTT.

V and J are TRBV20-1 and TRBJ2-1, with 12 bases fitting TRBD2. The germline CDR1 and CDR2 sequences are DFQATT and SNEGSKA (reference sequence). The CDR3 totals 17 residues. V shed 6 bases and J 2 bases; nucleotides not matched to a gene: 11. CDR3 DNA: TGCAGTGCCCCCCATCGACTAGCGGGAGATACCTACAATGAGCAGTTCTTC. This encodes CSAPHRLAGDTYNEQFF.

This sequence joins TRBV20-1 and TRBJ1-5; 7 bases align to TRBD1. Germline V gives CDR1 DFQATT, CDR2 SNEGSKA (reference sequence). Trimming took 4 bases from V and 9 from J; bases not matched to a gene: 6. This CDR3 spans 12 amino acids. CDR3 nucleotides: TGCAGTGCTACGACAGGGATGGTGCCCCAGCATTTT. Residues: CSATTGMVPQHF.

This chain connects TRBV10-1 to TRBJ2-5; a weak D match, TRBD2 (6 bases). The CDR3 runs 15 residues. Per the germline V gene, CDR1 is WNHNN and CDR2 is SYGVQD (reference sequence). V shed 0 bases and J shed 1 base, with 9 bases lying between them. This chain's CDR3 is CASSESLGGQETQYF. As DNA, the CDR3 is TGCGCCAGCAGTGAGTCCCTGGGGGGCCAAGAGACCCAGTACTTC.

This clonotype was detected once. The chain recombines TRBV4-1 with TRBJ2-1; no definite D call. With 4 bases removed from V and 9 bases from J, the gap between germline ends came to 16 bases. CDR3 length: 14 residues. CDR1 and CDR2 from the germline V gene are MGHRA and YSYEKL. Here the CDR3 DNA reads TGCGCCAGCAGCCGGACCGATCACCTGATTGAGCAGTTCTTC. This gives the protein CASSRTDHLIEQFF.

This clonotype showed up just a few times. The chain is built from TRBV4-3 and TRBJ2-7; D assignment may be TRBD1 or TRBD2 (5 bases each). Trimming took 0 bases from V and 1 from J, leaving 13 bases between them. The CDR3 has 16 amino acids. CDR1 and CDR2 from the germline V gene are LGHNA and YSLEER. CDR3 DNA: TGCGCCAGCAGCCAAGATGGGGCGGGCCCGTCCTACGAGCAGTACTTC. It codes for CASSQDGAGPSYEQYF.

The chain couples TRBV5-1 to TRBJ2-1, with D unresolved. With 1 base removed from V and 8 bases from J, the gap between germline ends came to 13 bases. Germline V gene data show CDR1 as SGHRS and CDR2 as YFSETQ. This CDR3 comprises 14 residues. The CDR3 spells CASSLIGPGDEQFF. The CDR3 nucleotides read TGCGCCAGCAGCTTGATTGGCCCTGGAGATGAGCAGTTCTTC.

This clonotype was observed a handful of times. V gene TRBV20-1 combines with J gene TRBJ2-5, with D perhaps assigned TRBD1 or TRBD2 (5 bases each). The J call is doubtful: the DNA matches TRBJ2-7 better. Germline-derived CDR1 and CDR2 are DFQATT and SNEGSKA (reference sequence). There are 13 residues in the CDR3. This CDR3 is CSARWGSGNEQYF. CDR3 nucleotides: TGCAGTGCGAGATGGGGGAGCGGCAACGAGCAGTACTTC.

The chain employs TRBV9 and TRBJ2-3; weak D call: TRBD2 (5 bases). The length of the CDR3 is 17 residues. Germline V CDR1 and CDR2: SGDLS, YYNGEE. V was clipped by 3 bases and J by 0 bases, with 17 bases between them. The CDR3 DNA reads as TGTGCCAGCAGCGCGCACTCTGGAGGACCGAGCACAGATACGCAGTATTTT. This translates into CASSAHSGGPSTDTQYF.

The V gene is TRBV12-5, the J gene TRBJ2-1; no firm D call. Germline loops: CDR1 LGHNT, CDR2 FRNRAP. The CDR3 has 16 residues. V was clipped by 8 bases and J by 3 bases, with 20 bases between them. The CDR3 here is CASSWTGPMLYNEQFF. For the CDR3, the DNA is TGTGCTAGTTCTTGGACGGGCCCAATGCTCTACAATGAGCAGTTCTTC.

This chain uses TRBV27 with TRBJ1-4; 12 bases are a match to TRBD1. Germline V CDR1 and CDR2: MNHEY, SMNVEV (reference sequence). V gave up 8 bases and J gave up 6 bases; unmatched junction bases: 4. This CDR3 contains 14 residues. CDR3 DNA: TGTGCCAGCGGGACAGGGGGCGACGATGAAAAACTGTTTTTT. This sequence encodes CASGTGGDDEKLFF.

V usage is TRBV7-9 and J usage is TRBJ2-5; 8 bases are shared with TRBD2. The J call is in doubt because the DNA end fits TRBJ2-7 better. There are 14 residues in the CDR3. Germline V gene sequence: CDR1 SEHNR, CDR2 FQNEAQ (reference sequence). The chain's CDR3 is CASSLGPAGDEQYF. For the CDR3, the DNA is TGTGCCAGCAGCTTAGGCCCAGCGGGAGACGAGCAGTACTTC.

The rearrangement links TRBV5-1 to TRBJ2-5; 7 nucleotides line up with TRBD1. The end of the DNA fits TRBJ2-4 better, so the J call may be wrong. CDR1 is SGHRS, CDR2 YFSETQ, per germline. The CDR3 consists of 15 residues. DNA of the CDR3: TGCGCCAGCAGCTTGGTGGGGGACAGCAAAAACATTCAGTACTTC. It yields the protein CASSLVGDSKNIQYF.

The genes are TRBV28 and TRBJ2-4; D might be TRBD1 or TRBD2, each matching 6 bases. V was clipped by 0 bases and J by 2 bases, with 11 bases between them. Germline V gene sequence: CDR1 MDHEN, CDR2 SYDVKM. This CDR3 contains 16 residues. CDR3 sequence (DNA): TGTGCCAGCAGTTTATGGGAGGGGGGATCCAAAAACATTCAGTACTTC. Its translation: CASSLWEGGSKNIQYF.

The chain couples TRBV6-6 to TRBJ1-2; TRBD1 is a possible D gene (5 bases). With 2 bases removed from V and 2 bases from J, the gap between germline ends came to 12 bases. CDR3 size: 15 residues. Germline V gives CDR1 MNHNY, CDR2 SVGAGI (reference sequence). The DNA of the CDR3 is TGTGCCAGCAGTTACGAGGGGTACTCCAACTATGGCTACACCTTC. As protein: CASSYEGYSNYGYTF.

The CDR3 DNA follows: TGTGCCAGCACCCCACTTCCCTGGATTACAGGGCGCTATGGCTACACCTTC. It translates to CASTPLPWITGRYGYTF. This chain connects TRBV3-1 to TRBJ1-2; perhaps TRBD1 as D (6 bases). Looked up from germline, CDR1 is LGHDT and CDR2 is YNNKEL (reference sequence). This CDR3 is built from 17 residues. The germline V and J ends were trimmed by 7 bases and 4 bases, with 25 bases remaining between them.

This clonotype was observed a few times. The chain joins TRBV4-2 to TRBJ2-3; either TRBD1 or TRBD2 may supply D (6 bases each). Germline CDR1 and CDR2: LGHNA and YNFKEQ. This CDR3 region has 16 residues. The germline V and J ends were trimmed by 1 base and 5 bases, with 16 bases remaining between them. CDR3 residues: CASSQVVGGSVDTQYF. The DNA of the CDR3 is TGTGCCAGCAGCCAAGTTGTGGGGGGCTCCGTAGATACGCAGTATTTT.

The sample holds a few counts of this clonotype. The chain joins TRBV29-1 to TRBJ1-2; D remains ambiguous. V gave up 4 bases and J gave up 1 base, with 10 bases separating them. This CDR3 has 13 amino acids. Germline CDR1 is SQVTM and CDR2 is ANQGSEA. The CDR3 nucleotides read TGCAGCGTTGGAGTAACTTTTAACTATGGCTACACCTTC. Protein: CSVGVTFNYGYTF.

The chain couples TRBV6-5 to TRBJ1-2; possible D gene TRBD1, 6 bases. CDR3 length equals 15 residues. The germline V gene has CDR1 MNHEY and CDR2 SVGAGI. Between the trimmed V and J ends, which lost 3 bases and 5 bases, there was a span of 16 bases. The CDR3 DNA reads TGTGCCAGCAGTTATGGGTCTGGACAGCTTTATGGCTACACCTTC. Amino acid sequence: CASSYGSGQLYGYTF.

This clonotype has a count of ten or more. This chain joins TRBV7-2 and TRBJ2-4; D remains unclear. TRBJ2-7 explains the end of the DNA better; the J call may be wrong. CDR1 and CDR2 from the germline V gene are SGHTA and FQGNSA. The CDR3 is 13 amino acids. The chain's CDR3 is CASSLELPYEQYF. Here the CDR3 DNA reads TGTGCCAGCAGCTTAGAACTTCCGTACGAGCAGTACTTC.

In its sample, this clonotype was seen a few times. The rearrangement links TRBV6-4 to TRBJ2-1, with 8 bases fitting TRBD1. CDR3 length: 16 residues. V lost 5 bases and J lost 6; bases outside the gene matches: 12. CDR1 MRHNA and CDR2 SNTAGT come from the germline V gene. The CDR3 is CASSPQGAAGSNEQFF. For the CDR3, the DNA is TGTGCCAGCAGTCCTCAGGGGGCGGCGGGATCCAATGAGCAGTTCTTC.